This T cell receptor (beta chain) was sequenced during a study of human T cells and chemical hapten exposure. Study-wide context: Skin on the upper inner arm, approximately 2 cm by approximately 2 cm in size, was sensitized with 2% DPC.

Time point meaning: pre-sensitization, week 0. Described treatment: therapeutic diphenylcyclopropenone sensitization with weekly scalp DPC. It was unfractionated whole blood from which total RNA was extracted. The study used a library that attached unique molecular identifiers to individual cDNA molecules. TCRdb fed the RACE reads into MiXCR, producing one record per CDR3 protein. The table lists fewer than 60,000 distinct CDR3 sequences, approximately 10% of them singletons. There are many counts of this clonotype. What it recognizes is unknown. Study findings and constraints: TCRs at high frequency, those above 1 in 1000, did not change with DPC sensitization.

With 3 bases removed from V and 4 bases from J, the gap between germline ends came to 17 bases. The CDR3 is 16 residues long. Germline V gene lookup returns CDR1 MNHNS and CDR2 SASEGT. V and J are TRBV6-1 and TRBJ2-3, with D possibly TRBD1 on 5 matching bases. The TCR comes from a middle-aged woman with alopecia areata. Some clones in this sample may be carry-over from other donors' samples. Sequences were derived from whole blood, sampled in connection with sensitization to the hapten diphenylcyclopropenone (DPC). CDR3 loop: CASSDRAVFGADTQYF. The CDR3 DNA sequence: TGTGCCAGCAGTGACAGGGCGGTGTTCGGCGCAGATACGCAGTATTTT.